This TCR beta chain derives from a study of immune evolution from preneoplasia to lung adenocarcinoma. General study points: Later-stage lesions appeared to have more T cells, more diversity, less clonality. Top clone share appeared to fall from AAH through AIS, MIA, adenocarcinoma.

Each case's diagnosis was confirmed by two pathologists on H&E. Produced via immunoSEQ multiplex PCR; TCRdb's table is partial and in-frame only. Among around 2,200 clones, over 70% were seen once, and the ten largest hold 12% to 15%. This clone was detected only once. Its antigen is currently unknown. Germline lookup yields CDR1 MNHNS and CDR2 SASEGT. The CDR3 has 15 amino acids. The V end lost 2 bases, the J end lost 10 bases, and 15 bases lay between the germline ends. The source is a person aged 55-79 years with lung adenocarcinoma. Sequencing input: FFPE adjacent normal lung tissue. The chain combines TRBV6-1 with TRBJ1-6, with D possibly matching TRBD1 (6 bases). The CDR3 spells CASSELRQGRSPLHF. The CDR3 DNA follows: TGTGCCAGCAGTGAACTAAGGCAGGGGCGCTCACCCCTCCACTTT.